These T cell receptor beta chains were read from a single sample in a study of blood T cell repertoires in COVID-19. Profiling relied on immunoSEQ multiplex PCR, and the TCRdb table lists in-frame clones only, not all of them. The sample carries 300,000 to 400,000 clones, around nine tenths recorded once. The source material was PBMCs or T cells enriched from blood (not recorded which). All receptors derive from a woman under 40 who had been exposed to COVID-19. Both conserved end residues are part of each CDR3. The D gene is left open where the match is weak. Expanded clones are given a class, and other clones once, few, many or no size at all.

clone size	D gene	V gene	J gene	CDR3 DNA	CDR3 protein
NA	NA	TRBV19	TRBJ1-2	TGTGCCAGTAGCCTGACAGTTTTCTATGGCTACACCTTC	CASSLTVFYGYTF
NA	NA	TRBV6-1	TRBJ1-2	TGTGCCAGCAGTGAAAACAGCTACTATGGCTACACCTTC	CASSENSYYGYTF
NA	TRBD1	TRBV5-1	TRBJ2-2	TGCGCCAGCAGCCCGCGCCGGGACAGGGCGGGGGAGCTGTTTTTT	CASSPRRDRAGELFF
NA	TRBD1	TRBV5-1	TRBJ2-5	TGCGCCAGCAGCTTGTCTACAGGGGGAGAGACCCAGTACTTC	CASSLSTGGETQYF
NA	NA	TRBV6-5	TRBJ2-2	TGTGCCAGCAGACAGGACACCGGGGAGCTGTTTTTT	CASRQDTGELFF
NA	NA	TRBV7-2	TRBJ1-3	TGTGCCAGCAGCTTATCGGCAGGGGAGCTCGCCATATATTTT	CASSLSAGELAIYF
NA	TRBD1	TRBV3-1/TRBV3-2	TRBJ1-3	TGTGCCAGCAGCCGATGGACCGGGACAGCCTCAAACACCATATATTTT	CASSRWTGTASNTIYF
few	NA	TRBV3-1/TRBV3-2	TRBJ1-2	TGTGCCAGCAGCCAAGGGGCCCGGGGGAACTATGGCTACACCTTC	CASSQGARGNYGYTF
NA	NA	TRBV18	TRBJ1-6	TGTGCCAGCTCACCTCGGGATAATTCACCCCTCCACTTT	CASSPRDNSPLHF
once	NA	TRBV3-1/TRBV3-2	TRBJ2-3	TGTGCCAGCAGCCAAGAGGGCCTAACAGATACGCAGTATTTT	CASSQEGLTDTQYF
once	NA	TRBV4-1	TRBJ2-7	TGCGCCAGCAGCCACCGCAGGGGAACCTACGAGCAGTACTTC	CASSHRRGTYEQYF
NA	NA	TRBV5-4	TRBJ1-2	TGTGCCAGCAGCATAGGGGGGGGCGAGAACTATGGCTACACCTTC	CASSIGGGENYGYTF
few	NA	TRBV19	TRBJ2-1	TGTGCCAGTAGCACTAAGGTACAACAGTTCTTC	CASSTKVQQFF
NA	NA	TRBV2	TRBJ1-2	TGTGCCAGCAGTGGACAGACTAACTATGGCTACACCTTC	CASSGQTNYGYTF
NA	NA	TRBV4-2	TRBJ1-3	TGTGCCAGCAGCCAAGATCGAAGGGGAAACGGAAACACCATATATTTT	CASSQDRRGNGNTIYF
NA	TRBD1	TRBV7-9	TRBJ1-2	TGTGCCAGCAGCTTAACCCCAAAGGGGGCGGGCTATGGCTACACCTTC	CASSLTPKGAGYGYTF
NA	NA	TRBV5-1	TRBJ1-6	TGCGCCAGCAGCTTGACAGGGAGCAGCTCACCCCTCCACTTT	CASSLTGSSSPLHF
NA	TRBD1	TRBV7-9	TRBJ2-1	TGTGCCAGCAGCTTAGGGACAGGGGGCAATGAGCAGTTCTTC	CASSLGTGGNEQFF
NA	TRBD1	TRBV7-2	TRBJ1-5	TGTGCCAGCAGCGGGACAGGGATAAGCAATCAGCCCCAGCATTTT	CASSGTGISNQPQHF
NA	NA	TRBV3-1/TRBV3-2	TRBJ1-2	TGTGCCAGCAGCCGGGAGGGGGATAACTATGGCTACACCTTC	CASSREGDNYGYTF
NA	TRBD1	TRBV7-2	TRBJ1-2	TGTGCCAGCAGCCGGGACAGAACGGGCTATGGCTACACCTTC	CASSRDRTGYGYTF
NA	TRBD1	TRBV7-9	TRBJ1-2	TGTGCCAGCAGCTTAGTGGACAGGCCTGGCTACACCTTC	CASSLVDRPGYTF
NA	NA	TRBV19	TRBJ1-1	TGTGCCAGTAGTAGAGTTCAGGGCGTAAGCACTGAAGCTTTCTTT	CASSRVQGVSTEAFF
NA	TRBD1	TRBV27	TRBJ1-1	TGTGCCAGCAGTCGCCAGACAGGGGGCACTGAAGCTTTCTTT	CASSRQTGGTEAFF
NA	NA	TRBV19	TRBJ2-3	TGTGCCAGTAGGCTATCGGGGACAGATACGCAGTATTTT	CASRLSGTDTQYF
NA	NA	TRBV19	TRBJ1-1	TGTGCCAGTAGTAGCAGAAGAAAGAACACTGAAGCTTTCTTT	CASSSRRKNTEAFF
few	NA	TRBV2	TRBJ2-7	TGTGCCAGCAGCAGGCCTTTTCTCTACGAGCAGTACTTC	CASSRPFLYEQYF
NA	TRBD1	TRBV19	TRBJ1-5	TGTGCCAGTAGTATTACAGGGGGGAATCAGCCCCAGCATTTT	CASSITGGNQPQHF
few	NA	TRBV2	TRBJ1-2	TGTGCCAGCAGTGAACCGGCAGGCTATAACTATGGCTACACCTTC	CASSEPAGYNYGYTF
NA	NA	TRBV24-1	TRBJ1-5	TGTGCCACCAGTGATTTGAAAGGAGGTAGCAATCAGCCCCAGCATTTT	CATSDLKGGSNQPQHF
NA	TRBD2	TRBV11-2	TRBJ2-1	TGTGCCAGCAGCTCCCCTACTAGCGGGGGCTACAATGAGCAGTTCTTC	CASSSPTSGGYNEQFF
NA	NA	TRBV18	TRBJ2-3	TGTGCCAGCTCACAGTCGCCTCTGGCGGCAAGCACAGATACGCAGTATTTT	CASSQSPLAASTDTQYF
few	NA	TRBV5-4	TRBJ2-3	TGTGCCAGCAGGCAGGGTAGCACAGATACGCAGTATTTT	CASRQGSTDTQYF
NA	NA	TRBV19	TRBJ1-5	TGTGCCAGTAGTATTTCGGGGAATCAGCCCCAGCATTTT	CASSISGNQPQHF
NA	NA	TRBV19	TRBJ2-5	TGTGCCAGTAGTATCAGGGATGGGACCCAGTACTTC	CASSIRDGTQYF
NA	NA	TRBV18	TRBJ2-7	TGTGCCAGCTCACCACGGGGGCCCTCCTACGAGCAGTACTTC	CASSPRGPSYEQYF
NA	NA	TRBV7-9	TRBJ2-1	TGTGCCAGCAGCCCCGTGGAGAGCCGCAATGAGCAGTTCTTC	CASSPVESRNEQFF
NA	TRBD1	TRBV5-4	TRBJ2-7	TGTGCCAGCCCCTGGACAGGCGCACGCTCCTACGAGCAGTACTTC	CASPWTGARSYEQYF
few	TRBD1	TRBV11-1	TRBJ2-3	TGTGCCAGCAGCAGCTACGGGACAGGGAGGGATACGCAGTATTTT	CASSSYGTGRDTQYF
NA	TRBD2	TRBV7-3	TRBJ2-3	TGTGCCAGCAGCTCTCCATATAGCGGGGGGGCGAGAAGCACAGATACGCAGTATTTT	CASSSPYSGGARSTDTQYF
NA	TRBD2	TRBV7-9	TRBJ2-7	TGTGCCAGCAGCTTAGCGGCTAGCGGTCCCTCCGAGCAGTACTTC	CASSLAASGPSEQYF
NA	NA	TRBV4-3	TRBJ2-1	TGCGCCAGCAGCCAAGATCTACGCAATGAGCAGTTCTTC	CASSQDLRNEQFF
NA	NA	TRBV5-5	TRBJ1-4	TGTGCCAGCACCTCGATACAGGCGGGGAGTGAAAAACTGTTTTTT	CASTSIQAGSEKLFF
NA	NA	TRBV2	TRBJ1-2	TGTGCCAGCTTCCCAGGGGTCGGATGGGGCTACACCTTC	CASFPGVGWGYTF
once	TRBD1	TRBV18	TRBJ1-1	TGTGCCAGCTCCCGAACAGGGGCCACTGAAGCTTTCTTT	CASSRTGATEAFF
few	NA	TRBV3-1/TRBV3-2	TRBJ1-1	NA	CASSQGWGGGAVPFF
NA	NA	TRBV2	TRBJ1-1	TGTGCCAGCAGTTTACAGAGCATGAACACTGAAGCTTTCTTT	CASSLQSMNTEAFF
NA	TRBD1	TRBV3-1/TRBV3-2	TRBJ1-1	TGTGCCAGCAGCCCGTGGTACAGGGGAAACACTGAAGCTTTCTTT	CASSPWYRGNTEAFF
NA	NA	TRBV4-3	TRBJ1-5	TGCGCCAGCAGCCAAGAATCCAGTAGCAATCAGCCCCAGCATTTT	CASSQESSSNQPQHF
NA	NA	TRBV4-3	TRBJ1-3	TGCGCCAGCAGCCATCCCCCTTCTGGAAACACCATATATTTT	CASSHPPSGNTIYF